The TCR beta chain described here comes from a study of cytomegalovirus exposure and HLA in healthy donors. Overall study findings and caveats: More clonal expansion characterized HLA-associated TCR beta chains than equally common others in a later analysis. Sequencing depth roughly uniform across donors was assumed in presence/absence analyses. In a later analysis, the majority of CMV-associated beta chains seemingly showed HLA restriction. A later analysis linked 16,951 TCR beta sequences to HLA alleles at 0.05 false discovery rate.

PCR primers comprised 60 Vbeta and 13 Jbeta primers. Generated by immunoSEQ multiplex PCR, the TCRdb table keeps only in-frame clones and is missing some. The sample has over 100,000 clones, about 60% seen once. With respect to this clone: Its matching antigen is unknown.

The receptor comes from a human donor in good health. Sequenced sample: PBMCs.

CDR3 sequence: CASGPFTGTRLGEQYF. The DNA for the CDR3 is TGCGCCAGCGGCCCATTTACCGGGACTAGACTTGGCGAGCAGTACTTC. The genes are TRBV5-1 and TRBJ2-7; 8 bases fit TRBD2. The germline V gene encodes CDR1 SGHRS and CDR2 YFSETQ. V dropped 7 bases and J dropped 6; count of bases not matched to a gene: 18. The CDR3 has 16 amino acids.